This T cell receptor (beta chain) is from a study of PD-1 blockade in classical Hodgkin lymphoma (dated by TCRdb to 2020 to 2022). Broadly, across the study: A peripheral blood immune signature of response to PD-1 blockade in classical Hodgkin lymphoma was defined using TCR beta sequencing and CyTOF.

About this clone itself: It lacks a known antigen. The record has no base qualities; no much larger clone is one base away.

The Qiagen DNeasy kit was used to extract genomic DNA from unsorted PBMCs and from the negatively selected CD4+ and CD8+ fractions. TCR beta CDR3 regions were subjected to amplification by immunoSEQ multiplex PCR with primers that anneal to V and J segments. A synthetic immune receptor repertoire was used to minimize amplification bias, and any remaining bias was removed computationally after sequencing. Per the original workflow: Repertoire diversity was quantified as the Shannon entropy index using custom Python scripts. Unsorted, CD4+ and CD8+ repertoires were examined separately, except in combined analyses, for which CD4+ and CD8+ sequences were merged in silico. The table comes from immuneACCESS by way of TCRdb, which keeps in-frame sequences with V and J called. Part of the clones is missing from these tables; in studies checked, under half for an unresolved V gene and the rest for unknown reasons. V and J calls and clone size follow that table, whereas D and trimming were derived from the DNA. Present in this sample are 20,000 to 25,000 clones, around 94% of which were seen just once. The ten largest account for over 4.5% of the sample.

This specimen's time point label, interpreted: newly diagnosed, previously untreated cHL patient sample. As a comparison group for the relapsed/refractory trial patients, PBMCs from patients with newly diagnosed, previously untreated classical Hodgkin lymphoma were sequenced. Peripheral blood was collected in 8 mL Vacutainer Cell Preparation Tubes, from which PBMCs were isolated by centrifugation and then cryopreserved. V lost 1 base and J lost 0 bases; the stretch between them is 4 bases long. From cysteine to phenylalanine, the CDR3 is 15 amino acids long. Only CDR3 DNA is held: 45 bases, read in frame from base 1. CDR1 and CDR2, per the germline V gene, are MNHNS and SASEGT. What the study reported, not specific to this receptor: The study was restricted to a single clinical trial cohort, and the causes of repertoire differences, possibly disease activity or prior therapy, were left undefined. Baseline TCR diversity was reported to be lower in newly diagnosed patients than in healthy donors and to be lower still in relapsed/refractory patients.

The TCR was taken from a human donor with classical Hodgkin lymphoma. The specimen was peripheral blood mononuclear cells (PBMCs). The sequence is built from TRBV6-1 and TRBJ2-6, with no D gene named confidently. This receptor carries the CDR3 CASSEDSSGANVLTF. Read as DNA, the sequence is TGTGCCAGCAGTGAAGACAGCTCTGGGGCCAACGTCCTGACTTTC.